The rows below give T cell receptor beta chains drawn from one sample of a study of T cells in Graves' hyperthyroidism and ophthalmopathy. TCRdb reprocessed the multiplex PCR reads via MiXCR and lists one record per CDR3 protein. The sample carries about 610,000 distinct CDR3 sequences, over 12% recorded once. Sequenced sample: blood. The receptor set was obtained from a woman between 35 and 50 years old with Graves' ophthalmopathy. The conserved cysteine and the conserved F or W are not part of the CDR3 here. Only some rows state a clone size, as once, few, many or a class for expanded clones.

>many|TRBJ2-4|TRBV30
AWSPGIGDGKNIQY
>many|TRBJ1-3|TRBV6-1
ASSTGQGGNTTY
>many|TRBJ2-7|TRBV28
ASGIRPLSYEQY
>NA|TRBJ2-5|TRBV28
ASSLFGRIQETQY
>NA|TRBJ2-7|TRBV13
ASTEAGQGGREQY
>many|TRBJ1-1|TRBV28
ASSFRGRGAF
>many|TRBJ2-5|TRBV2
ASWSAGGAWETQY
>many|TRBJ2-5|TRBV15
ATSREGGGWETQY
>many|TRBJ2-2|TRBV6-2/TRBV6-3
ASRPPPRGPGGDGELF
>many|TRBJ1-2|TRBV2
ASSVGWERGYT
>NA|TRBJ2-2|TRBV6-1
ASSGFGTSGNTGELF
>many|TRBJ2-7|TRBV4-1
ASSGLAEIHYEQY
>many|TRBJ2-7|TRBV6-1
ASRQGAGEQY
>few|TRBJ1-2|TRBV27
ASSRTGNNYGYT
>few|TRBJ1-1|TRBV7-9
ASLRGVRNTEAF
>NA|TRBJ1-5|TRBV18
ASSRDPNSNQPQH
>NA|TRBJ2-4|TRBV6-5
ASSYSSSSGSYIQY
>many|TRBJ2-2|TRBV28
ASRRTEGGGELF
>NA|TRBJ1-6|TRBV7-2
ASSNHLDRAPSPYNSPLH
>many|TRBJ1-2|TRBV6-5
ATLRDRDYGYT